These T cell receptor beta chains were read from a single sample in a study of T-cell reconstitution after alpha-beta-depleted transplantation in children. TCRdb reanalysed the PCR reads using MiXCR and keeps one entry per CDR3 protein. The table has about 870,000 distinct CDR3 sequences, roughly 15% seen once. Source: PBMCs, mostly from graft donor cells, taken 360 days after TCRalphabeta/CD19-depleted stem cell transplant. These receptors were collected from a male patient younger than 18 who had a stem cell transplant for acute lymphoblastic leukemia, so the T cells may come from the graft donor. Both conserved end residues are part of each CDR3. A D gene is named only where the DNA matches it firmly. Clone size, where shown, is once, few, many, or a class for clones that have expanded.

size: many; D: TRBD2; J: TRBJ2-1; V: TRBV29-1; CDR3: CSVGRAGRGSYNEQFF; DNA: TGCAGCGTGGGACGAGCGGGGCGGGGTTCCTACAATGAGCAGTTCTTC
size: few; D: TRBD1; J: TRBJ2-5; V: TRBV5-1; CDR3: CASSLGQGPGRETQYF; DNA: TGCGCCAGCAGCCTAGGACAGGGACCGGGGCGGGAGACCCAGTACTTC
size: many; D: .; J: TRBJ2-5; V: TRBV5-1; CDR3: CASSLPGGETQYF; DNA: TGTGCCAGCAGCTTACCAGGAGGAGAGACCCAGTACTTC
size: few; D: TRBD2; J: TRBJ2-7; V: TRBV12-3/TRBV12-4; CDR3: CASSPIRLAVYEQYF; DNA: TGTGCCAGCAGCCCCATACGACTAGCGGTCTACGAGCAGTACTTC
size: few; D: .; J: TRBJ1-6; V: TRBV20-1; CDR3: CSAREGWGSALHF; DNA: TGCAGTGCTAGGGAGGGGTGGGGATCGGCCCTCCACTTT
size: .; D: .; J: TRBJ2-2; V: TRBV30; CDR3: CAWIALNTGELFF; DNA: TGTGCCTGGATAGCGCTGAACACCGGGGAGCTGTTTTTT
size: .; D: TRBD1; J: TRBJ1-1; V: TRBV3-1; CDR3: CASKIGGMNTEAFF; DNA: TGTGCCAGCAAGATAGGGGGCATGAACACTGAAGCTTTCTTT
size: .; D: .; J: TRBJ2-2; V: TRBV7-9; CDR3: CASSLGVFTGELFF; DNA: TGTGCCAGCAGCTTAGGGGTATTCACCGGGGAGCTGTTTTTT
size: few; D: TRBD2; J: TRBJ2-7; V: TRBV3-1; CDR3: CASSQPPTSGRSSYEQYF; DNA: TGTGCCAGCAGCCAACCCCCAACAAGCGGGAGGAGCTCCTACGAGCAGTACTTC
size: few; D: TRBD2; J: TRBJ2-2; V: TRBV25-1; CDR3: CASSDIFSGTNTGELFF; DNA: TGTGCCAGCAGTGATATCTTTAGCGGGACGAACACCGGGGAGCTGTTTTTT
size: .; D: .; J: TRBJ1-4; V: TRBV5-1; CDR3: CASRSTGGKLFF; DNA: TGCGCCAGCAGGTCGACGGGCGGAAAACTGTTTTTT
size: .; D: .; J: TRBJ2-7; V: TRBV5-1; CDR3: CASSLEYSSYEQYF; DNA: TGCGCCAGCAGCTTGGAGTACAGCTCCTACGAGCAGTACTTC
size: .; D: TRBD2; J: TRBJ2-1; V: TRBV9; CDR3: CASSVGGGLRTNEQFF; DNA: TGTGCCAGCAGCGTCGGGGGGGGACTACGGACCAATGAGCAGTTCTTC
size: .; D: TRBD2; J: TRBJ2-4; V: TRBV20-1; CDR3: CSAQGLRSRTLAKNIQYF; DNA: TGCAGTGCTCAGGGACTACGAAGTAGAACTCTAGCCAAAAACATTCAGTACTTC
size: few; D: .; J: TRBJ2-1; V: TRBV24-1; CDR3: CATSDVGNESDEQFF; DNA: TGTGCCACCAGTGATGTGGGAAATGAGAGCGATGAGCAGTTCTTC
size: .; D: TRBD1; J: TRBJ2-7; V: TRBV5-1; CDR3: CASSWTTGTGLNEQYF; DNA: TGCGCCAGCAGCTGGACCACCGGGACAGGGCTCAACGAGCAGTACTTC
size: .; D: .; J: TRBJ2-7; V: TRBV5-1; CDR3: CASSLGGTSLEAEQYF; DNA: TGCGCCAGCAGCTTGGGTGGGACATCCCTGGAGGCCGAGCAGTACTTC
size: once; D: .; J: TRBJ2-7; V: TRBV29-1; CDR3: CSVVYGGPSYEQYF; DNA: TGCAGCGTTGTTTACGGGGGACCTTCCTACGAGCAGTACTTC